A single sample gave rise to the 29 T cell receptor beta chains below, sequenced in a study of PD-L1 blockade in urothelial cancer. Noted time point: pretreatment peripheral blood. The method was immunoSEQ multiplex PCR; TCRdb's version includes in-frame clones alone and lacks a portion of them. The sample shows 50,000 to 70,000 clones, roughly four fifths of them seen only once. The material sequenced was PBMCs, taken around atezolizumab (anti-PD-L1) treatment. The receptors were gathered from a man in his 70s with urothelial cancer.

Comment on this clone: Its ends do not fully match the called genes, so a read error is possible. The chain links TRBV6-1 to TRBJ1-1, with D maybe TRBD1 (5 bases). Looked up from germline, CDR1 is MNHNS and CDR2 is SASEGT. The CDR3 covers 13 residues. The CDR3: CASSEAGTAGGKF. The CDR3 nucleotides are TGTGCCAGCAGTGAAGCGGGGACTGCCGGAGGAAAGTTT.

The chain carries TRBV5-1 and TRBJ2-3; 10 bases match TRBD2. CDR1 and CDR2 (germline): SGHRS, YFSETQ. The CDR3 extends over 16 amino acids. Losses at the gene ends were 0 bases for V and 1 base for J; bases not matched to a gene: 2. CDR3 nucleotides: TGCGCCAGCAGCTTGGGTGGGACTAGCGGCACAGATACGCAGTATTTT. It codes for CASSLGGTSGTDTQYF. Using reference TRBV5-1 and TRBJ2-3 for the parts outside the CDR3, the full variable domain is KAGVTQTPRYLIKTRGQQVTLSCSPISGHRSVSWYQQTPGQGLQFLFEYFSETQRNKGNFPGRFSGRQFSNSRSEMNVSTLELGDSALYLCASSLGGTSGTDTQYFGPGTRLTVL.

The chain has TRBV7-8 and TRBJ1-5; D is possibly TRBD1 (5 bases). This CDR3 has 14 amino acids. From germline, CDR1 is SGHVS and CDR2 FQNEAQ. Trimming removed 5 bases at V and 2 bases at J, with 10 bases between. The CDR3 DNA follows: TGTGCCAGCAGCCCAGTCAGGGGCAATCAGCCCCAGCATTTT. Its translation is CASSPVRGNQPQHF. The entire variable domain, with the rest obtained from reference TRBV7-8 and TRBJ1-5, is as follows: GAGVSQSPRYKVAKRGQDVALRCDPISGHVSLFWYQQALGQGPEFLTYFQNEAQLDKSGLPSDRFFAERPEGSVSTLKIQRTQQEDSAVYLCASSPVRGNQPQHFGDGTRLSIL.

The rearrangement uses TRBV28 and TRBJ1-4, with D perhaps matching TRBD1 (6 bases). Germline V lookup: CDR1 MDHEN, CDR2 SYDVKM. CDR3 length: 16 residues. Trimming pared 4 bases from V and 1 base from J, leaving 13 bases between. DNA for the CDR3: TGTGCCAGCAGTTCCGGACAGAAACGAACTAATGAAAAACTGTTTTTT. Its translation is CASSSGQKRTNEKLFF. The whole variable domain, filled in from reference TRBV28 and TRBJ1-4, reads DVKVTQSSRYLVKRTGEKVFLECVQDMDHENMFWYRQDPGLGLRLIYFSYDVKMKEKGDIPEGYSVSREKKERFSLILESASTNQTSMYLCASSSGQKRTNEKLFFGSGTQLSVL.

The chain couples TRBV9 to TRBJ2-1, with D possibly matching TRBD2 (5 bases). CDR1 is SGDLS, CDR2 YYNGEE, per germline. The CDR3 has 15 amino acids. Trimming took off 0 bases at V and 9 bases at J, with 16 bases between the two ends. CDR3 in DNA: TGTGCCAGCAGCGTAGGTGGGGTGGAGGTAGGTGAGCAGTTCTTC. Residues: CASSVGGVEVGEQFF. Full variable domain (missing parts from reference TRBV9 and TRBJ2-1): DSGVTQTPKHLITATGQRVTLRCSPRSGDLSVYWYQQSLDQGLQFLIQYYNGEERAKGNILERFSAQQFPDLHSELNLSSLELGDSALYFCASSVGGVEVGEQFFGPGTRLTVL.

The chain is built from TRBV6-5 and TRBJ1-2; unclear D gene. V lost 4 bases and J lost 4, with 10 bases in between. The germline gives CDR1 MNHEY, CDR2 SVGAGI. The CDR3 covers 13 residues. The CDR3 nucleotides read TGTGCCAGCAGTTCACAGCTGTTCTATGGCTACACCTTC. Its translation: CASSSQLFYGYTF.

The chain recombines TRBV27 with TRBJ1-5; 10 bases line up with TRBD1. This CDR3 is built from 15 residues. The trim removed 3 bases at V and 5 bases at J, leaving 4 bases unmatched. Germline V CDR1 and CDR2: MNHEY, SMNVEV (reference sequence). The CDR3 loop is CASSFYGTGDQPQHF. CDR3 nucleotides: TGTGCCAGCAGTTTTTATGGGACAGGGGATCAGCCCCAGCATTTT.

The chain recombines TRBV4-3 with TRBJ2-2; TRBD1 agrees at 9 bases. Germline V gene data show CDR1 as LGHNA and CDR2 as YSLEER. The V gene end was trimmed by 0 bases and the J gene end by 6 bases; junction bases not matched to a gene: 11. CDR3 length equals 18 residues. CDR3 sequence reads: CASSQDWLRTGVAGELFF. The CDR3 bases are TGCGCCAGCAGCCAAGACTGGCTGAGGACAGGGGTTGCCGGGGAGCTGTTTTTT.

This chain connects TRBV15 to TRBJ2-3; D unresolved. The CDR3 is 13 amino acids. Germline V gives CDR1 LNHNV, CDR2 YYDKDF (reference sequence). Trimming pared 1 base from V and 4 bases from J, leaving 6 bases between. The CDR3 sequence: CATSRAKPDTQYF. DNA of the CDR3: TGTGCCACCAGCAGAGCCAAGCCAGATACGCAGTATTTT.

The CDR3 region is CASSFGLASTDTQYF. In nucleotides, the CDR3 is TGTGCCAGCAGCTTCGGACTAGCCTCCACAGATACGCAGTATTTT. The chain combines TRBV7-2 with TRBJ2-3; 8 nucleotides agree with TRBD2. CDR3 size: 15 residues. Germline CDR1 SGHTA, CDR2 FQGNSA. The V gene end was trimmed by 3 bases and the J gene end by 2 bases; junction bases not matched to a gene: 4.

The chain combines TRBV4-2 with TRBJ2-5, with TRBD2 matching 9 bases. Per the germline V gene, CDR1 is LGHNA and CDR2 is YNFKEQ. The CDR3 consists of 16 residues. The junction had 13 bases not matched to a gene; V was cut back by 6 bases and J by 5 bases. The CDR3 is CASSPDSGRPSETQYF. The DNA of the CDR3 is TGTGCCAGCAGTCCCGATAGCGGGAGACCGTCCGAGACCCAGTACTTC.

This clone was counted a single time. CDR3 amino acids: CASSATSGSTMQYF. CDR3 DNA sequence: TGTGCCAGCAGCGCGACTAGCGGGTCTACGATGCAGTACTTC. The J gene is TRBJ2-7, the V gene TRBV6-4; 10 bases align to TRBD2. Germline CDR1 reads MRHNA; CDR2 reads SNTAGT. The J segment lost 9 bases and the V segment lost 6 bases, leaving 11 bases of the junction unmatched. CDR3 length: 14 residues.

The chain has TRBV7-2 and TRBJ1-1; D is uncertain. Germline V CDR1 and CDR2: SGHTA, FQGNSA. The CDR3 has 14 amino acids. Between the trimmed V and J ends, which lost 5 bases and 4 bases, there was a span of 14 bases. The CDR3 DNA reads TGTGCCAGCAGCCTTAATCATGTGGCCACTGAAGCTTTCTTT. Its translation: CASSLNHVATEAFF.

This rearrangement joins TRBV7-2 to TRBJ2-5; D gene ambiguous. V lost 3 bases, J lost 3 bases, and 8 bases lay in between. Per the germline V gene, CDR1 is SGHTA and CDR2 is FQGNSA. This CDR3 has 13 residues. CDR3 nucleotide sequence: TGTGCCAGCAGCTTCCCCTTCGAAGAGACCCAGTACTTC. This sequence encodes CASSFPFEETQYF.

This clone showed up just once. V gene TRBV21-1 combines with J gene TRBJ1-5. TRBV21-1 is a pseudogene locus. The CDR3 is 16 residues long. CDR3 nucleotide sequence: TGTGCCAGCAGCAAAGACCGGAGGGTTTTTGGGCAGCCCCAGCATTTT. Residues: CASSKDRRVFGQPQHF.

The table lists this clone with a few counts. The chain is built from TRBV2 and TRBJ1-2, with a tentative D call TRBD1 (5 bases). The CDR3 loop spans 13 amino acids. Germline V gene sequence: CDR1 SNHLY, CDR2 FYNNEI. V dropped 5 bases and J dropped 8 bases, with 15 bases sitting between them. In DNA form, the CDR3 reads TGTGCCAGCAGTAAATATGACAGAAACGGCTACACCTTC. This encodes CASSKYDRNGYTF.

The CDR3 is CASSSRTGNYEQYF. CDR3 sequence (DNA): TGTGCCAGCAGCTCCCGGACAGGGAACTACGAGCAGTACTTC. The chain joins TRBV5-4 to TRBJ2-7; 8 positions match TRBD1. Germline values: CDR1 SGHNT, CDR2 YYREEE (reference sequence). The CDR3 sequence is 14 residues long. The junction had 5 bases not matched to a gene; V was cut back by 3 bases and J by 3 bases.

This rearrangement joins TRBV5-1 to TRBJ1-2, with D possibly being TRBD1 (6 bases). The CDR3 spans 13 residues. Per the germline V gene, CDR1 is SGHRS and CDR2 is YFSETQ. With 5 bases removed from V and 6 bases from J, the gap between germline ends came to 14 bases. CDR3 sequence (DNA): TGCGCCAGCAGGTCCTCAGGGGTGGATGGCTACACCTTC. It is translated as CASRSSGVDGYTF.

This clone was seen only once. The chain uses TRBV13 and TRBJ2-3, with 7 bases matching TRBD1. Germline V gene sequence: CDR1 PRHDT, CDR2 FYEKMQ (reference sequence). With 5 bases clipped from V and 3 bases from J, the junction kept 14 bases outside the gene matches. CDR3 length equals 17 residues. The chain's CDR3 is CASSDTSRGLGTDTQYF. CDR3 DNA sequence: TGTGCCAGCAGCGATACCTCCAGGGGGTTAGGAACAGATACGCAGTATTTT.

The chain uses TRBV4-3 and TRBJ1-5, with 9 bases matching TRBD1. The CDR3 has 14 residues. V shed 4 bases and J 5 bases; nucleotides not matched to a gene: 3. Germline V CDR1 and CDR2: LGHNA, YSLEER. Here the CDR3 reads CASSRDRGYQPQHF. CDR3 DNA sequence: TGCGCCAGCAGCCGTGACAGGGGGTATCAGCCCCAGCATTTT.

By share, this clone ranks as medium-sized. The rearrangement links TRBV15 to TRBJ1-3; D remains ambiguous. The CDR3 is 15 amino acids. Trimming took off 3 bases at V and 2 bases at J, with 11 bases between the two ends. CDR1 LNHNV and CDR2 YYDKDF come from the germline V gene (reference sequence). CDR3 coding DNA: TGTGCCACCAGCAGGGCGACTACCCCTGGAAACACCATATATTTT. This translates into CATSRATTPGNTIYF.

About this clone itself: The identical CDR3 is also encoded by other nucleotide sequences in the sample. The chain recombines TRBV6-5 with TRBJ1-5; TRBD1 might be the D (5 bases). V shed 0 bases and J shed 7 bases, with 7 bases lying between them. The CDR3 has 13 amino acids. CDR1 and CDR2 from the germline V gene are MNHEY and SVGAGI. CDR3 nucleotide sequence: TGTGCCAGCAGTTACTCTTCAGGGCAGCCCCAGCATTTT. Translating it yields CASSYSSGQPQHF.

V usage is TRBV2 and J usage is TRBJ1-2, with D perhaps matching TRBD1 (5 bases). The germline V gene encodes CDR1 SNHLY and CDR2 FYNNEI. The CDR3 contains 16 residues. Trimming pared 7 bases from V and 4 bases from J, leaving 22 bases between. The CDR3 coding sequence is TGTGCCAGCACCCGCATCTTTGGGGGAGGCTTCTATGGCTACACCTTC. It encodes CASTRIFGGGFYGYTF.

The chain employs TRBV7-2 and TRBJ1-1; possibly TRBD1 for D (5 bases). Germline-derived CDR1 and CDR2 are SGHTA and FQGNSA. V was shortened by 0 bases and J by 5 bases, with 10 bases between the two germline ends. The CDR3 is made up of 14 amino acids. CDR3 DNA sequence: TGTGCCAGCAGCTTAGCATGGGGGGGAACTGAAGCTTTCTTT. It encodes CASSLAWGGTEAFF.

The chain has TRBV6-6 and TRBJ2-7; 7 positions match TRBD2. CDR3 length: 13 residues. Germline V CDR1 and CDR2: MNHNY, SVGAGI (reference sequence). V gave up 5 bases and J gave up 2 bases; unmatched junction bases: 3. The CDR3 reads CASSGGVTYEQYF. The CDR3, as DNA: TGTGCCAGCAGTGGGGGGGTTACCTACGAGCAGTACTTC.

This chain uses TRBV11-3 with TRBJ2-3; 8 bases are a match to TRBD2. From germline, CDR1 is SGHNT and CDR2 YENEEA. This CDR3 is 16 amino acids long. J was trimmed by 1 base and V by 4 bases; bases with no gene match: 7. The CDR3 nucleotides read TGTGCCAGCAGCTCCCGAGCGGGAGTGGGCACAGATACGCAGTATTTT. Translating gives CASSSRAGVGTDTQYF. Looking up the rest from reference TRBV11-3 and TRBJ2-3 gives the full variable domain: EAGVVQSPRYKIIEKKQPVAFWCNPISGHNTLYWYLQNLGQGPELLIRYENEEAVDDSQLPKDRFSAERLKGVDSTLKIQPAELGDSAVYLCASSSRAGVGTDTQYFGPGTRLTVL.

The chain couples TRBV2 to TRBJ2-2; possibly TRBD2 for D (5 bases). CDR1 is SNHLY, CDR2 FYNNEI, per germline. CDR3 length: 16 amino acids. The V gene lost 3 bases and the J gene lost 5 bases, with 16 bases spanning the gap. CDR3 sequence reads: CASSDPAGVGTGELFF. The CDR3 DNA reads as TGTGCCAGCAGTGATCCGGCCGGGGTGGGTACCGGGGAGCTGTTTTTT.

The chain is built from TRBV5-6 and TRBJ2-7, with 8 bases aligning to TRBD1. CDR1 is SGHDT, CDR2 YYEEEE, per germline. The CDR3 covers 15 residues. V shed 4 bases and J 4 bases; nucleotides not matched to a gene: 10. The CDR3 DNA follows: TGTGCCAGCAGCCCCCCCGGGACAGGAACATACGAGCAGTACTTC. The encoded protein is CASSPPGTGTYEQYF.

The chain links TRBV2 to TRBJ2-2; D remains unclear. CDR3 length: 12 residues. CDR1 and CDR2 from the germline V gene are SNHLY and FYNNEI. The germline V and J ends were trimmed by 9 bases and 4 bases, with 9 bases remaining between them. CDR3 sequence: CASPRVTGELFF. The CDR3 DNA reads as TGTGCCAGTCCCCGGGTCACCGGGGAGCTGTTTTTT.